A single sample gave rise to the 6 T cell receptor beta chains below, sequenced in a study of beta chain features in type 1 diabetes. Expressed TCRB transcripts were sequenced because the entire RNA isolate underwent reverse transcription. Libraries were prepared by immunoSEQ multiplex PCR; TCRdb keeps only in-frame clonotypes and omits some of them. The profile shows 970,000 or so clones, about a sixth of them singletons. The sample was naive CD4+ T cells from blood. Receptor source: a woman aged 18-29 years in good health.

This rearrangement joins TRBV29-1 to TRBJ2-5; possible D gene TRBD2, 5 bases. CDR3 length equals 12 residues. Germline V gene lookup returns CDR1 SQVTM and CDR2 ANQGSEA. Trimming left V 2 bases short and J 5 bases short, with 9 bases between. CDR3 sequence reads: CSVEHRGETQYF. The CDR3 nucleotides read TGCAGCGTTGAACACCGAGGGGAGACCCAGTACTTC.

The chain uses TRBV28 and TRBJ2-5; no clear D gene. V lost 7 bases to trimming and J lost 4 bases, with 16 bases between them. The CDR3 totals 14 residues. Per the germline V gene, CDR1 is MDHEN and CDR2 is SYDVKM. CDR3 in amino acids: CASTSPPRAETQYF. CDR3 sequence (DNA): TGTGCCAGCACCTCCCCCCCCCGGGCAGAGACCCAGTACTTC.

This clone came up a few times. The V call is TRBV10-3, the J call TRBJ2-1; tentatively, D is TRBD1 (5 bases). This CDR3 is built from 15 residues. Germline loops: CDR1 ENHRY, CDR2 SYGVKD. The V end lost 0 bases, the J end lost 0 bases, and 6 bases lay between the germline ends. The DNA of the CDR3 is TGTGCCATCAGTGAGTCAGACAGCTCCTACAATGAGCAGTTCTTC. Its translation: CAISESDSSYNEQFF.

The chain combines TRBV4-3 with TRBJ2-5, with 8 bases that match TRBD1. This CDR3 comprises 16 residues. V lost 0 bases to trimming and J lost 7 bases; unmatched junction nucleotides: 10. Germline CDR1 reads LGHNA; CDR2 reads YSLEER. The CDR3 region is CASSQEGRGQFGTQYF. In DNA, the CDR3 is TGCGCCAGCAGCCAAGAAGGCAGGGGGCAATTCGGGACCCAGTACTTC.

This clone was seen only once. The chain links TRBV27 to TRBJ1-5; D may be TRBD1 (6 bases). CDR3 length equals 14 residues. Per germline, CDR1 MNHEY and CDR2 SMNVEV (reference sequence). Trimming pared 3 bases from V and 11 bases from J, leaving 17 bases between. CDR3 region: CASSFSAGGRAQHF. The CDR3, as DNA: TGTGCCAGCAGTTTTAGCGCCGGGGGCAGGGCCCAGCATTTT.

The chain carries TRBV18 and TRBJ2-7; no definite D call. The V and J ends lost 6 bases and 5 bases respectively, with 17 bases between them. Germline loops: CDR1 KGHSH, CDR2 LQKENI. This CDR3 has 14 amino acids. The CDR3 coding sequence is TGTGCCAGCTCGCCAGGTTCGTTGGCCCACGAGCAGTACTTC. This sequence encodes CASSPGSLAHEQYF.